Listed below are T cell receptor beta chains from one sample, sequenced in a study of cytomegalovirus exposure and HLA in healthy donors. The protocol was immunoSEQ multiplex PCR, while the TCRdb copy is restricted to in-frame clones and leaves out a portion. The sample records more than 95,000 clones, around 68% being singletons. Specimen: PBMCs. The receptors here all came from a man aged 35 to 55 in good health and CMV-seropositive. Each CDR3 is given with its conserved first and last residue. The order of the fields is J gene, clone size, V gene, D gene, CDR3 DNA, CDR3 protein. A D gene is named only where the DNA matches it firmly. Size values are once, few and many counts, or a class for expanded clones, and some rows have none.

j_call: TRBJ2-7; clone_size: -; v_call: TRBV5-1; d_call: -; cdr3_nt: TGCGCCAGCAGCTTGGCGGGGGTGTCCCACGAGCAGTACTTC; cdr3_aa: CASSLAGVSHEQYF
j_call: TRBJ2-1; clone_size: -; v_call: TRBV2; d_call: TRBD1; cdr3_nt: TGTGCCAGCAGTGATTGGGACAGGGGGAACAATGAGCAGTTCTTC; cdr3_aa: CASSDWDRGNNEQFF
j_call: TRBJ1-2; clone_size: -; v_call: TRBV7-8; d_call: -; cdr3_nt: TGTGCCAGCAGCTTAGAACAGGCACCTAACTATGGCTACACCTTC; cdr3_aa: CASSLEQAPNYGYTF
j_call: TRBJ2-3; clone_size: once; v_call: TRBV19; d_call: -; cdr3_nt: TGTGCCAGTAACGGGAGAAAGACAGCCACAGATACGCAGTATTTT; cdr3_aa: CASNGRKTATDTQYF
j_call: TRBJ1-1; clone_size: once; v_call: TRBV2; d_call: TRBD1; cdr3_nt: TGTGCCAGCAGGGCCGGGACAGGTGAAGCTTTCTTT; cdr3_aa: CASRAGTGEAFF
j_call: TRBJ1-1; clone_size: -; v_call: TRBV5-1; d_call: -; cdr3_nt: TGCGCCAGCAGCTTGGGGCAGATGAACACTGAAGCTTTCTTT; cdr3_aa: CASSLGQMNTEAFF
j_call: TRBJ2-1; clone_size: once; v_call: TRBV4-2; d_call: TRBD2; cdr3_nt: TGTGCCAGCAGCCAAGATAGCGGGAATTTCAATGAGCAGTTCTTC; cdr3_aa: CASSQDSGNFNEQFF
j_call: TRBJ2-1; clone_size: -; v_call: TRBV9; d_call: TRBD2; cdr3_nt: TGTGCCAGCAGCTCGGGACTAGCGGCCCACAATGAGCAGTTCTTC; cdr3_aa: CASSSGLAAHNEQFF
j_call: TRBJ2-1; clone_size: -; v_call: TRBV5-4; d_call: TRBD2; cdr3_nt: TGTGCCAGCAGCTTGGCGGGGGGGGTACGCGGGGGCTCCTACAATGAGCAGTTCTTC; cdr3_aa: CASSLAGGVRGGSYNEQFF
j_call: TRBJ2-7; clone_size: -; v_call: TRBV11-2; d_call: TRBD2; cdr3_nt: TGTGCCAGCAGCTCCTGGACTAGCGGGAGGCAGTACTTC; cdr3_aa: CASSSWTSGRQYF
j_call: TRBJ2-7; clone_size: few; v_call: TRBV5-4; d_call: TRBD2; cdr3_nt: TGTGCCAGCAGCCCGGGAGGACTAGCGGGTACCTACGAGCAGTACTTC; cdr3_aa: CASSPGGLAGTYEQYF
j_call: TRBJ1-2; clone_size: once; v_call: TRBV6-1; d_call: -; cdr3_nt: TGTGCCAGCAGTGAAATCTCCCTTTTAGTAGGGGACTATGGCTACACCTTC; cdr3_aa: CASSEISLLVGDYGYTF
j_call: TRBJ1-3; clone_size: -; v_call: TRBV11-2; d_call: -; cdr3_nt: TGTGCCAGCAGCCCCCAGGTGACCTCTGGAAACACCATATATTTT; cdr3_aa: CASSPQVTSGNTIYF
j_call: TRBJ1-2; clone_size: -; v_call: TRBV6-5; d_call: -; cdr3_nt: TGTGCCAGCAGTTTGACAGGATTCTATGGCTACACCTTC; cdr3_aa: CASSLTGFYGYTF
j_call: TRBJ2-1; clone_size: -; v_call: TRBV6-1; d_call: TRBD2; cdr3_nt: TGTGCCAGCAGTGCGGTTAGCGGGGGTTCGAGCTCCTACAATGAGCAGTTCTTC; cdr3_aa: CASSAVSGGSSSYNEQFF
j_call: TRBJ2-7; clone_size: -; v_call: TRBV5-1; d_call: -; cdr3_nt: TGCGCCAGCAGCAGAACCGGGATCTACGAGCAGTACTTC; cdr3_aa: CASSRTGIYEQYF
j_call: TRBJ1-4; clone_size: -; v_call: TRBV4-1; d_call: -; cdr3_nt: TGCGCCAGCAGCCAAAGGGCGGCGGGTGCGGCTAATGAAAAACTGTTTTTT; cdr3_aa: CASSQRAAGAANEKLFF
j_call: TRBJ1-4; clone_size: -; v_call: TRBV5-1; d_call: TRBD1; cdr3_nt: TGCGCCAGCAGCTTGAGGGGACAGATAAATGAAAAACTGTTTTTT; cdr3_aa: CASSLRGQINEKLFF
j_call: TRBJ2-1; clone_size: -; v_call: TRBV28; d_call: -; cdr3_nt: TGTGCCAGCAGTTTTCAGGGCAACTACAATGAGCAGTTCTTC; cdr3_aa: CASSFQGNYNEQFF
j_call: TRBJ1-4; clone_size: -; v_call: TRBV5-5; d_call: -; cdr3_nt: TGTGCCAGCAGCTTGGTGGTGGCAGTACCAACTAATGAAAAACTGTTTTTT; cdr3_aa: CASSLVVAVPTNEKLFF
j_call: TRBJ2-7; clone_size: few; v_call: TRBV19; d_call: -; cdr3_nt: TGTGCCAGTAGTCCACCGGTGGGGCGAAGCTCCTACGAGCAGTACTTC; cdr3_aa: CASSPPVGRSSYEQYF
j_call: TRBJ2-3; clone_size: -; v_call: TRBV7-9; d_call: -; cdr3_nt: TGTGCCAGCAGCTTAGAGGTCCCCACGGGGGCAGATACGCAGTATTTT; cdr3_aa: CASSLEVPTGADTQYF
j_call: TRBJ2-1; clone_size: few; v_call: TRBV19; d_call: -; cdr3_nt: TGTGCCAGTACCTTAGGAGGGAGTTACAATGAGCAGTTCTTC; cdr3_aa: CASTLGGSYNEQFF
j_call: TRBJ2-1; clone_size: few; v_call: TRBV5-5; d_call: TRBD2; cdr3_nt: TGTGCCAGCAGCTTTTTGACTAGCGGGGGAAATGAGCAGTTCTTC; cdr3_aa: CASSFLTSGGNEQFF
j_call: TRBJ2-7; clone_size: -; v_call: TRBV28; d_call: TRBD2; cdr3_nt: TGTGCCAGCAGCTCGAGCGGGGACTCCTACGAGCAGTACTTC; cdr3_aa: CASSSSGDSYEQYF
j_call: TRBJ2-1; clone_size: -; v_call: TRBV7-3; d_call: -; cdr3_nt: TGTGCCAGCAGTTTCATGCGGGAAGGTGAGCAGTTCTTC; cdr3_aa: CASSFMREGEQFF
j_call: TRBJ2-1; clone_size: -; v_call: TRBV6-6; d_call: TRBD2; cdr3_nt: TGTGCCAGCAGTTACCTAGCGGGAGGGCCCAATGAGCAGTTCTTC; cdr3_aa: CASSYLAGGPNEQFF
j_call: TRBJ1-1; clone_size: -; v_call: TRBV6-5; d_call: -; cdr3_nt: TGTGCCAGCAGTTGGGGGGGCAGGGTGGTCACTGAAGCTTTCTTT; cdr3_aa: CASSWGGRVVTEAFF
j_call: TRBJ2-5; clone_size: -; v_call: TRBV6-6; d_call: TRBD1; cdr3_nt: TGTGCCAGCAGTTACGTCGACAGGGGAGAGACCCAGTACTTC; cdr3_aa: CASSYVDRGETQYF
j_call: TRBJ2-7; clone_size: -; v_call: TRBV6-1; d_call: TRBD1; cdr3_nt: TGTGCCAGCATGCGGGACAGGGTCCACGAGCAGTACTTC; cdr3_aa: CASMRDRVHEQYF
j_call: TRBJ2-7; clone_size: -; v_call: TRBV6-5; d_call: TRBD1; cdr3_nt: TGTGCCAGCAGCCAACAGGGGACCCCCTACGAGCAGTACTTC; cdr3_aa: CASSQQGTPYEQYF
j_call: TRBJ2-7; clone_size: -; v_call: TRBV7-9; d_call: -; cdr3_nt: TGTGCCAGCAGCTTGTCAGGGCGCCCCCCCTACGAGCAGTACTTC; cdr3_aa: CASSLSGRPPYEQYF
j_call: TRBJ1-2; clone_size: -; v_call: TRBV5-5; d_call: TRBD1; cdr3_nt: TGTGCCAGCAGCTTAAGGGGACAGGGGGAAGGCTATGGCTACACCTTC; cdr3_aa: CASSLRGQGEGYGYTF
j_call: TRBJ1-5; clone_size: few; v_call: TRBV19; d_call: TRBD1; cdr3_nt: TGTGCCAGTAAACATAAGACAGGGTTGGATTTTCAGCCCCAGCATTTT; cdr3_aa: CASKHKTGLDFQPQHF
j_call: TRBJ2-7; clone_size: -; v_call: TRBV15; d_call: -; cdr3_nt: TGTGCCACCAGCAGAGATCCTTACGGGGGGCGGGGTCGTGAGCAGTACTTC; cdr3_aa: CATSRDPYGGRGREQYF
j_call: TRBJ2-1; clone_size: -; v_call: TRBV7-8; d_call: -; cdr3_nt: TGTGCCAGCAGCTTAGCGGTCGGGAAAGGCCCGTACAATGAGCAGTTCTTC; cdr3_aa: CASSLAVGKGPYNEQFF
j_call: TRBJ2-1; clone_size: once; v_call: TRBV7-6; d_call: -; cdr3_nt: TGTGCCAGCAGCCCCACCCACGTATTAAGAGTCAATGAGCAGTTCTTC; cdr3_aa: CASSPTHVLRVNEQFF
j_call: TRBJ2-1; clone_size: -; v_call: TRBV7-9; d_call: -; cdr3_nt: TGTGCCAGCAGCACCCGACTAGGGGACCACAATGAGCAGTTCTTC; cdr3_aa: CASSTRLGDHNEQFF
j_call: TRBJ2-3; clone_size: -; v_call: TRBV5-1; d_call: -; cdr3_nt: TGCGCCAGCAGCTTGTCTCGGCAGGGGGGAACAGATACGCAGTATTTT; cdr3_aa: CASSLSRQGGTDTQYF
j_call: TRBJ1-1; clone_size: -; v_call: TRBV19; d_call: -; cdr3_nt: TGTGCCAGTAGTATAGATCGTTCTCGGAACACTGAAGCTTTCTTT; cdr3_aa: CASSIDRSRNTEAFF